Below are 30 T cell receptor beta chains sequenced from a single sample in a study of blood T cell repertoires in COVID-19. Assay: immunoSEQ multiplex PCR; the TCRdb copy retains only in-frame clones and omits some. The table shows 100,000 to 150,000 clones, with more than 80% occurring only once. Specimen: peripheral blood. These receptors were taken from a woman older than 75 with COVID-19, enrolled during active disease.

The V gene is TRBV5-4, the J gene TRBJ1-6; 8 positions agree with TRBD1. The V and J ends lost 3 bases and 6 bases, in that order; junction bases with no gene match: 5. Germline V gives CDR1 SGHNT, CDR2 YYREEE (reference sequence). This CDR3 comprises 15 residues. The CDR3 sequence: CASSSDRAVNSPLHF. In DNA, the CDR3 is TGTGCCAGCAGCTCGGACAGGGCGGTTAATTCACCCCTCCACTTT. The complete variable domain, with remaining parts taken from reference TRBV5-4 and TRBJ1-6, reads ETGVTQSPTHLIKTRGQQVTLRCSSQSGHNTVSWYQQALGQGPQFIFQYYREEENGRGNFPPRFSGLQFPNYSSELNVNALELDDSALYLCASSSDRAVNSPLHFGNGTRLTVT.

The chain joins TRBV27 to TRBJ2-2; D may be TRBD1 (5 bases). Per the germline V gene, CDR1 is MNHEY and CDR2 is SMNVEV (reference sequence). Trimming removed 6 bases from V and 2 bases from J, with 7 bases in between. This CDR3 is 13 amino acids long. CDR3 loop: CASRDTNTGELFF. The CDR3 DNA reads as TGTGCCAGCAGGGACACCAACACCGGGGAGCTGTTTTTT.

This rearrangement joins TRBV28 to TRBJ1-1; TRBD1 agrees at 7 bases. The CDR3 covers 14 residues. V gave up 5 bases and J gave up 1 base; unmatched junction bases: 4. Germline-derived CDR1 and CDR2 are MDHEN and SYDVKM. This CDR3 is CASSRQGWNTEAFF. CDR3 DNA: TGTGCCAGCAGTCGACAGGGTTGGAACACTGAAGCTTTCTTT.

The rearrangement joins TRBV25-1 to TRBJ2-1, with D tentatively TRBD2 (6 bases). The CDR3 is 14 residues long. Trimming left V 5 bases short and J 5 bases short, with 13 bases between. Germline loops: CDR1 MGHDK, CDR2 SYGVNS. CDR3 in amino acids: CASSMAGRNNEQFF. CDR3 DNA sequence: TGTGCCAGCAGTATGGCGGGGCGTAACAATGAGCAGTTCTTC.

The chain couples TRBV5-4 to TRBJ1-4, with 9 bases fitting TRBD1. V was pared by 4 bases and J by 4 bases, with 8 bases of the junction left unmatched. The CDR3 consists of 16 residues. Germline V gene sequence: CDR1 SGHNT, CDR2 YYREEE (reference sequence). CDR3 bases: TGTGCCAGCAGCCCCCAACGACAGGGGGGTAATGAAAAACTGTTTTTT. Its protein is CASSPQRQGGNEKLFF.

V gene TRBV7-8 combines with J gene TRBJ2-7; D is possibly TRBD2 (5 bases). V shed 6 bases and J shed 1 base, with 10 bases lying between them. CDR1 is SGHVS and CDR2 is FQNEAQ in the germline V gene. CDR3 length: 13 residues. CDR3: CASSYPGSYEQYF. The DNA of the CDR3 is TGTGCCAGCAGTTACCCGGGGTCCTACGAGCAGTACTTC. The full variable domain, its missing parts supplied by reference TRBV7-8 and TRBJ2-7, is GAGVSQSPRYKVAKRGQDVALRCDPISGHVSLFWYQQALGQGPEFLTYFQNEAQLDKSGLPSDRFFAERPEGSVSTLKIQRTQQEDSAVYLCASSYPGSYEQYFGPGTRLTVT.

The chain is built from TRBV5-1 and TRBJ2-5; 7 bases align to TRBD1. In germline, CDR1 is SGHRS, CDR2 YFSETQ. The CDR3 has 16 amino acids. Trimming removed 0 bases from V and 2 bases from J; junction bases left unmatched: 7. The CDR3 DNA sequence: TGCGCCAGCAGCTTGGATGTTCTGGGACAGCAAGAGACCCAGTACTTC. Its translation is CASSLDVLGQQETQYF.

This chain joins TRBV19 and TRBJ2-5; tentative D call: TRBD1 (5 bases). The germline V gene encodes CDR1 LNHDA and CDR2 SQIVND (reference sequence). This CDR3 is built from 13 residues. Trimming took off 0 bases at V and 9 bases at J, with 11 bases between the two ends. CDR3 loop: CASSIDPEGAQYF. The CDR3 DNA reads as TGTGCCAGTAGTATAGATCCAGAAGGGGCCCAGTACTTC.

V usage is TRBV28 and J usage is TRBJ1-5; D possibly corresponds to TRBD1 (6 bases). There are 15 residues in the CDR3. Germline-derived CDR1 and CDR2 are MDHEN and SYDVKM. Deletions cut 4 bases from V and 0 bases from J, with 10 bases between. This CDR3 reads CASSSPQGSNQPQHF. The CDR3 DNA sequence: TGTGCCAGCAGTTCGCCACAGGGTAGCAATCAGCCCCAGCATTTT.

The genes are TRBV5-1 and TRBJ2-5; 10 bases line up with TRBD1. CDR1 SGHRS and CDR2 YFSETQ come from the germline V gene. The trim removed 2 bases at V and 9 bases at J, leaving 10 bases unmatched. The CDR3 contains 15 residues. CDR3 protein: CASSFSPGTGDPQYF. CDR3 DNA: TGCGCCAGCAGCTTTTCCCCCGGGACAGGGGATCCCCAGTACTTC.

The genes are TRBV5-6 and TRBJ2-7; D unclear. V lost 0 bases to trimming and J lost 3 bases, with 7 bases between them. CDR1 is SGHDT and CDR2 is YYEEEE in the germline V gene. The CDR3 loop spans 13 amino acids. The CDR3 nucleotides read TGTGCCAGCAGCTTGGCCAGATACTACGAGCAGTACTTC. It codes for CASSLARYYEQYF.

In this sample, this clone turned up a few times. The chain recombines TRBV19 with TRBJ1-5; 7 bases fit TRBD1. V was pared by 7 bases and J by 4 bases, with 4 bases of the junction left unmatched. Germline CDR1 is LNHDA and CDR2 is SQIVND (reference sequence). CDR3 size: 13 residues. This chain's CDR3 is CASTPTGNQPQHF. CDR3 nucleotides: TGTGCCAGTACCCCGACAGGGAATCAGCCCCAGCATTTT.

This rearrangement joins TRBV5-5 to TRBJ2-7; tentatively, D is TRBD1 (6 bases). The CDR3 consists of 16 residues. The ends were cut back, 0 bases at V and 3 bases at J, with 16 bases in the middle. CDR1 is SGHKS and CDR2 is YYEKEE in the germline V gene (reference sequence). CDR3 sequence reads: CASSLASGTILYEQYF. Written as DNA, the CDR3 is TGTGCCAGCAGCTTGGCCTCCGGGACAATTCTCTACGAGCAGTACTTC.

The V and J genes are TRBV29-1 and TRBJ1-1; 8 positions match TRBD1. Germline lookup yields CDR1 SQVTM and CDR2 ANQGSEA. The trim removed 7 bases at V and 9 bases at J, leaving 10 bases unmatched. CDR3 length: 12 amino acids. As DNA, the CDR3 is TGCAGCGCGATCCAGGGGGCTGACAAAGCTTTCTTT. As protein: CSAIQGADKAFF.

V and J are TRBV9 and TRBJ2-7; 8 positions match TRBD2. The junction had 15 bases not matched to a gene; V was cut back by 5 bases and J by 5 bases. The V gene's germline CDR1 is SGDLS and CDR2 YYNGEE. The CDR3 runs to 16 residues. CDR3 sequence reads: CASSRGPSGYPDEQYF. The CDR3 DNA reads as TGTGCCAGCAGTCGAGGGCCTAGCGGGTACCCTGACGAGCAGTACTTC.

The V and J genes are TRBV28 and TRBJ1-6; D might be TRBD1 (5 bases). Germline V gene data show CDR1 as MDHEN and CDR2 as SYDVKM. CDR3 length: 15 residues. V was cut by 5 bases and J by 9 bases, with 17 bases left in between. The CDR3 here is CASSPPTGSSSPLHF. CDR3 bases: TGTGCCAGCAGTCCCCCCACAGGCTCAAGTTCACCCCTCCACTTT.

The chain links TRBV7-6 to TRBJ1-2; 7 bases align to TRBD1. V lost 6 bases to trimming and J lost 3 bases; unmatched junction nucleotides: 4. CDR3 length equals 13 residues. Looked up from germline, CDR1 is SGHVS and CDR2 is FNYEAQ. DNA of the CDR3: TGTGCCAGCAGTCGGGACAGCGACTATGGCTACACCTTC. Protein: CASSRDSDYGYTF.

V and J are TRBV28 and TRBJ1-3, with D perhaps TRBD1 (6 bases). From germline, CDR1 is MDHEN and CDR2 SYDVKM. This CDR3 contains 14 residues. V gave up 6 bases and J gave up 6 bases, with 15 bases separating them. CDR3 region: CASSPSGQTNTIYF. The DNA of the CDR3 is TGTGCCAGCAGCCCCTCCGGACAGACAAACACCATATATTTT.

The J gene is TRBJ2-5, the V gene TRBV7-9; TRBD1 matches at 8 bases. J gave up 5 bases and V 5 bases, and 7 bases lay outside the gene matches. Germline CDR1 is SEHNR and CDR2 is FQNEAQ (reference sequence). The CDR3 has 14 amino acids. The chain's CDR3 is CASSPQGALETQYF. CDR3 DNA: TGTGCCAGCAGCCCTCAGGGGGCGCTGGAGACCCAGTACTTC.

The chain carries TRBV10-3 and TRBJ2-3; TRBD2 agrees at 16 bases. Germline V gene sequence: CDR1 ENHRY, CDR2 SYGVKD. Losses at the gene ends were 4 bases for V and 4 bases for J; bases not matched to a gene: 5. CDR3 length: 17 amino acids. CDR3 bases: TGTGCCATCAGTGGTCCCGGGACTAGCGGGAGGGCAGATACGCAGTATTTT. Its translation is CAISGPGTSGRADTQYF.

This clone occurred a few times. The chain carries TRBV7-2 and TRBJ2-5; 7 bases map to TRBD2. CDR3 size: 14 residues. Looked up from germline, CDR1 is SGHTA and CDR2 is FQGNSA. Losses at the gene ends were 4 bases for V and 4 bases for J; bases not matched to a gene: 6. CDR3 coding DNA: TGTGCCAGCAGCTCAGGGAGGGCAGTAGAGACCCAGTACTTC. Encoded protein: CASSSGRAVETQYF.

This clone was found a few times. V is TRBV6-5 and J is TRBJ2-1, with 11 bases aligning to TRBD1. There are 16 residues in the CDR3. Germline V gives CDR1 MNHEY, CDR2 SVGAGI. V trimming: 0 bases; J trimming: 7 bases; junction bases outside the gene matches: 5. Here the CDR3 reads CASSYSMGQGGNEQFF. The CDR3 nucleotides read TGTGCCAGCAGTTACTCGATGGGACAGGGGGGGAATGAGCAGTTCTTC.

This clone was found once. The V gene is TRBV28, the J gene TRBJ1-2; TRBD1 is a possible D gene (5 bases). V was cut by 7 bases and J by 0 bases, with 6 bases left in between. This CDR3 is 12 amino acids long. Germline V gives CDR1 MDHEN, CDR2 SYDVKM. The CDR3 sequence: CASMTANYGYTF. CDR3 sequence (DNA): TGTGCCAGCATGACAGCTAACTATGGCTACACCTTC.

This chain joins TRBV9 and TRBJ2-6; 12 nucleotides align to TRBD1. J gave up 4 bases and V 7 bases, and 9 bases lay outside the gene matches. CDR1 SGDLS and CDR2 YYNGEE come from the germline V gene. This CDR3 contains 17 residues. The CDR3 sequence: CASSPGQGARGANVLTF. The CDR3 DNA follows: TGTGCCAGCTCGCCGGGACAGGGGGCGCGGGGGGCCAACGTCCTGACTTTC.

The V call is TRBV5-5, the J call TRBJ1-6; 8 nucleotides agree with TRBD1. This CDR3 spans 15 amino acids. The germline gives CDR1 SGHKS, CDR2 YYEKEE (reference sequence). V shed 4 bases, J shed 9 bases, and the junction held 9 bases outside the gene matches. CDR3 residues: CASSIEDRGGSPLHF. CDR3 bases: TGTGCCAGCAGCATCGAAGACAGGGGTGGTTCACCCCTCCACTTT.

This clone was picked up one time. V usage is TRBV7-2 and J usage is TRBJ1-1; D unresolved. The CDR3 is 14 amino acids. Germline CDR1 reads SGHTA; CDR2 reads FQGNSA. With 1 base removed from V and 1 base from J, the gap between germline ends came to 7 bases. Written as DNA, the CDR3 is TGTGCCAGCAGCTTAGACAGAGAGAACACTGAAGCTTTCTTT. It yields the protein CASSLDRENTEAFF.

This clone has just a few counts. This chain connects TRBV2 to TRBJ2-7; perhaps TRBD1 as D (5 bases). The CDR3 contains 17 residues. Germline assignment: CDR1 SNHLY and CDR2 FYNNEI. V gave up 0 bases and J gave up 2 bases, with 17 bases separating them. The CDR3 DNA sequence: TGTGCCAGCAGTGAAGCGCTTCATCAAGCAGGGCCCTACGAGCAGTACTTC. Encoded protein: CASSEALHQAGPYEQYF.

This chain connects TRBV4-1 to TRBJ1-2; 7 nucleotides match TRBD1. CDR1 is MGHRA and CDR2 is YSYEKL in the germline V gene. The CDR3 has 16 amino acids. V dropped 3 bases and J dropped 0; count of bases not matched to a gene: 7. The DNA of the CDR3 is TGCGCCAGCAGCCATTTCGGGACAGAATCTAACTATGGCTACACCTTC. This sequence encodes CASSHFGTESNYGYTF.

This chain connects TRBV5-4 to TRBJ1-4, with 7 bases lining up with TRBD1. The V and J ends lost 1 base and 8 bases, in that order; junction bases with no gene match: 5. Looked up from germline, CDR1 is SGHNT and CDR2 is YYREEE (reference sequence). This CDR3 is 14 amino acids long. The CDR3 DNA reads as TGTGCCAGCAGCTTGAGAGGGGGCCGAGAAAAACTGTTTTTT. Its protein product is CASSLRGGREKLFF.

The rearrangement joins TRBV12-3 or TRBV12-4 to TRBJ2-1, with 8 bases identical to TRBD2. This CDR3 spans 13 amino acids. V shed 3 bases, J shed 10 bases, and the junction held 5 bases outside the gene matches. Written as DNA, the CDR3 is TGTGCCAGCAGTTTGAGCGGGAGCGGGGAGCAGTTCTTC. This translates into CASSLSGSGEQFF.